These 9 T cell receptor beta chains originate from one sample sequenced in a study of shared clonotypes between healthy human individuals. Sequencing used immunoSEQ multiplex PCR; TCRdb keeps in-frame clones, though not all of them. This table has 450,000 to 650,000 clones, around 78% appearing once. The sample taken for sequencing was PBMCs. These receptors were obtained from a woman aged 40 to 50 in good health. Some clones in this sample may be carry-over from other donors' samples.

The chain links TRBV27 to TRBJ2-6; D might be TRBD1 (5 bases). V gave up 6 bases and J gave up 1 base, with 10 bases separating them. Germline CDR1 is MNHEY and CDR2 is SMNVEV (reference sequence). The CDR3 is 15 amino acids. The DNA for the CDR3 is TGTGCCAGCAGACCCAGGGTTTCTGGGGCCAACGTCCTGACTTTC. This translates into CASRPRVSGANVLTF.

Comments on this clone: The same CDR3 also results from other DNA sequences found in this sample. This chain connects TRBV18 to TRBJ1-2, with 9 bases aligning to TRBD1. CDR3 size: 14 residues. The germline CDR1 and CDR2 sequences are KGHSH and LQKENI. The V gene end was trimmed by 2 bases and the J gene end by 3 bases; junction bases not matched to a gene: 1. DNA for the CDR3: TGTGCCAGCTCACCAACAGGGGGCGACTATGGCTACACCTTC. Translation gives CASSPTGGDYGYTF.

J is TRBJ2-5 and V is TRBV28; D possibly corresponds to TRBD2 (5 bases). CDR1 is MDHEN and CDR2 is SYDVKM in the germline V gene. Trimming removed 4 bases from V and 3 bases from J, with 12 bases in between. CDR3 size: 14 residues. CDR3 loop: CASSYPQREETQYF. For the CDR3, the DNA is TGTGCCAGCAGTTACCCGCAGAGGGAAGAGACCCAGTACTTC.

This rearrangement joins TRBV28 to TRBJ2-1; 7 nucleotides agree with TRBD2. Germline V gives CDR1 MDHEN, CDR2 SYDVKM. V lost 4 bases to trimming and J lost 5 bases; unmatched junction nucleotides: 11. This CDR3 has 16 residues. CDR3 bases: TGTGCCAGCAGTTCCGCCGCTAGCGGAAGAGACAATGAGCAGTTCTTC. This gives the protein CASSSAASGRDNEQFF.

The chain employs TRBV5-8 and TRBJ2-7, with D perhaps matching TRBD1 or TRBD2 (6 bases each). Germline V gene data show CDR1 as SGHTS and CDR2 as YDEGEE. The CDR3 is 14 residues long. V lost 2 bases and J lost 3, with 12 bases in between. The DNA of the CDR3 is TGTGCCAGCAGCTTCTTAGGGGGAGGCTACGAGCAGTACTTC. As protein: CASSFLGGGYEQYF.

The V gene is TRBV28, the J gene TRBJ1-6, with TRBD1 matching over 7 bases. The CDR3 consists of 15 residues. J was trimmed by 9 bases and V by 2 bases; bases with no gene match: 7. Germline V gives CDR1 MDHEN, CDR2 SYDVKM. The CDR3 region is CASSLETGVTSPLHF. The CDR3, as DNA: TGTGCCAGCAGTTTAGAAACAGGGGTTACTTCACCCCTCCACTTT.

The chain joins TRBV4-3 to TRBJ2-5, with TRBD1 as a possible D gene (5 bases). The V end lost 4 bases, the J end lost 5 bases, and 17 bases lay between the germline ends. Germline values: CDR1 LGHNA, CDR2 YSLEER. The CDR3 length is 15 residues. CDR3 sequence reads: CASSRNHQGRETQYF. The DNA for the CDR3 is TGCGCCAGCAGCCGGAATCATCAGGGAAGGGAGACCCAGTACTTC.

The chain links TRBV7-9 to TRBJ2-7, with a possible D match to TRBD2 (6 bases). CDR1 is SEHNR, CDR2 FQNEAQ, per germline (reference sequence). V shed 5 bases and J shed 7 bases, with 21 bases lying between them. The CDR3 runs 15 residues. For the CDR3, the DNA is TGTGCCAGCAGCCCCCATGGGGGAGGATCACGAGAGCAGTACTTC. Its translation is CASSPHGGGSREQYF.

A remark on this clone: Other nucleotide sequences in the sample specify the same CDR3. The chain employs TRBV5-1 and TRBJ1-1; unclear D gene. Germline V lookup: CDR1 SGHRS, CDR2 YFSETQ. CDR3 length: 13 amino acids. Trimming took off 4 bases at V and 5 bases at J, with 12 bases between the two ends. CDR3 amino acids: CASSQGPNTEAFF. In nucleotides, the CDR3 is TGCGCCAGCAGCCAAGGACCGAATACTGAAGCTTTCTTT.